The clone carrying this T cell receptor (beta chain) was observed at least ten times. Time point denoted: blood at routine non-recurrence follow-up after resection. Frozen PBMC, nontumor lung or tumor provided whole RNA, which was sequenced unsorted. V lost 6 bases to trimming and J lost 1 base; unmatched junction nucleotides: 6. CDR1 is SGHTA and CDR2 is FQGNSA in the germline V gene. This CDR3 is built from 14 residues. The sample is drawn from a study of spatial heterogeneity in lung cancer. Study-wide background: Samples were obtained from approximately 72 donors, all untreated early-stage non-small cell lung cancer patients. The study sequenced follow-up PBMC samples when they were available, at a median of around 2 years after resection. A unique TCR and UMI combination showed up more than ten times in raw reads, on average.

All TCR cDNA molecules were individually tagged with a unique molecular identifier. TCRdb reanalysed the 5' RACE reads using MiXCR and keeps one entry per CDR3 protein. The repertoire includes about 52,000 distinct CDR3 sequences, 7.4% of them detected once, and approximately 35% sits in the top ten. This chain joins TRBV7-2 and TRBJ2-7; 7 bases align to TRBD1. This receptor was obtained from a female donor with early-stage non-small cell lung cancer. The sample consisted of PBMCs, taken at follow-up. CDR3 bases: TGTGCCAGCAGTACTCGACAGGGATCCTACGAGCAGTACTTC. The encoded protein is CASSTRQGSYEQYF.